The next 10 T cell receptor beta chains were all read from a single sample in a study of response to subunit inactivated influenza vaccine. TCRdb passed the RT-PCR reads through MiXCR, listing each CDR3 protein once. This sample has 500,000 to 550,000 distinct CDR3 sequences; approximately 7.2% occur once, and the top ten carry approximately 14%. Sample: PBMCs from blood, taken less than 30 months after vaccination. The receptors originated from a man aged 50 to 75 who received an inactivated influenza vaccine.

The chain employs TRBV9 and TRBJ2-7; 8 bases agree with TRBD1. V was pared by 2 bases and J by 0 bases, with 4 bases of the junction left unmatched. Per germline, CDR1 SGDLS and CDR2 YYNGEE. CDR3 length: 15 residues. The CDR3 DNA reads as TGTGCCAGCAGCGTGTCCACAGGGGGCTCCTACGAGCAGTACTTC. As protein: CASSVSTGGSYEQYF.

This clonotype was counted a few times. V and J are TRBV12-3 or TRBV12-4 and TRBJ2-5, with no clear D. V lost 5 bases and J 4 bases, leaving 8 bases between the germline ends. This CDR3 region has 12 residues. The CDR3 sequence is CASSGSPETQYF. Written as DNA, the CDR3 is TGTGCCAGCAGTGGCTCACCAGAGACCCAGTACTTC.

This clonotype was counted between two and nine times. The V and J genes are TRBV20-1 and TRBJ1-5; D might be TRBD1 (6 bases). Germline CDR1 and CDR2: DFQATT and SNEGSKA (reference sequence). V was shortened by 4 bases and J by 9 bases, with 19 bases between the two germline ends. This CDR3 spans 14 amino acids. The CDR3 DNA reads TGCAGTGCTACCATCTCGGCCAAACAGGGGCCCCAGCATTTT. The encoded protein is CSATISAKQGPQHF.

This clonotype has more than one count but fewer than ten. CDR3 DNA: TGTGCCAGCAGCTTACAGGGGACAGGGGAAGGTACGCAGTATTTT. Its translation is CASSLQGTGEGTQYF. V gene TRBV7-2 combines with J gene TRBJ2-3, with 10 bases matching TRBD1. Germline CDR1 and CDR2: SGHTA and FQGNSA. After removal of 2 bases from V and 8 bases from J, the junction contained 7 bases not matched to a gene. The CDR3 has 15 amino acids.

This clonotype was picked up many times. This chain joins TRBV7-2 and TRBJ2-5, with TRBD2 matching over 8 bases. V was clipped by 1 base and J by 5 bases; unmatched bases: 9. This CDR3 is 16 amino acids long. The germline V gene encodes CDR1 SGHTA and CDR2 FQGNSA. The CDR3 spells CASSLEVAGPKETQYF. CDR3 coding DNA: TGTGCCAGCAGCTTAGAGGTAGCGGGGCCGAAGGAGACCCAGTACTTC.

This clonotype was seen a handful of times. One end of the junction does not line up with germline, which may come from a read error. CDR3 coding DNA: TGTGCCAGCTCACCACTCGTCTCCGACAATGAGCAGTTCTTC. Amino acid sequence: CASSPLVSDNEQFF. The chain combines TRBV18 with TRBJ2-1, with D unresolved. Per the germline V gene, CDR1 is KGHSH and CDR2 is LQKENI. CDR3 length: 14 amino acids.

This clonotype showed up just a few times. The CDR3 DNA sequence: TGTGCCAGTAGATATGGAGCGAACACCGGGGAGCTGTTTTTT. It yields the protein CASRYGANTGELFF. The chain carries TRBV19 and TRBJ2-2; D is unclear. The CDR3 has 14 amino acids. The germline V and J ends were trimmed by 6 bases and 0 bases, with 8 bases remaining between them. Germline values: CDR1 LNHDA, CDR2 SQIVND (reference sequence).

This clonotype was seen only a few times. CDR3 residues: CASSYSADLGYNEQFF. CDR3 in DNA: TGTGCCAGCAGTTACTCGGCGGATTTGGGATACAATGAGCAGTTCTTC. The chain carries TRBV6-5 and TRBJ2-1; no firm D call. The CDR3 has 16 residues. The V end was cut by 0 bases, the J end by 4 bases, with 13 bases between. The germline V gene has CDR1 MNHEY and CDR2 SVGAGI.

This clonotype showed up just a few times. The rearrangement uses TRBV7-8 and TRBJ2-7, with 7 bases lining up with TRBD1. The CDR3 runs to 15 residues. Germline V gene data show CDR1 as SGHVS and CDR2 as FQNEAQ. The V gene end was trimmed by 1 base and the J gene end by 3 bases; junction bases not matched to a gene: 6. CDR3: CASSLERQGFYEQYF. The CDR3 DNA reads TGTGCCAGCAGCTTAGAACGACAGGGCTTCTACGAGCAGTACTTC.

This clonotype has ten or more counts. This chain joins TRBV3-1 and TRBJ2-1, with a possible D match to TRBD2 (6 bases). V lost 1 base and J 9 bases, leaving 19 bases between the germline ends. The CDR3 consists of 16 residues. Looked up from germline, CDR1 is LGHDT and CDR2 is YNNKEL (reference sequence). This CDR3 is CASSQGTGTYYSEQFF. The CDR3 DNA reads TGTGCCAGCAGCCAAGGTACCGGGACTTACTATTCTGAGCAGTTCTTC.